This T cell receptor (beta chain) was sequenced in a study of cytomegalovirus exposure and HLA in healthy donors. On the study more broadly: Drawn from HLA-typed donors, tens of millions of unique TCRs were held in an early data release. Overall study results and limits: While the bulk of TCR sequences proved rare, some public TCRs turned up in many donors. Within a later analysis, the majority of CMV-associated TCR beta chains appeared HLA-restricted. TCR beta chains associated with HLA were, in a later analysis, more clonally expanded than equally common others.

The PCR employed 60 Vbeta primers together with 13 Jbeta primers. Assay: immunoSEQ multiplex PCR; the TCRdb copy retains only in-frame clones and omits some. The data contain some 160,000 clones, roughly 80% of them singletons. In the case of this clone: Its target is not known.

Trimming cost V 0 bases and J 3 bases, with 12 bases left between them. This CDR3 has 16 residues. Germline CDR1 reads SGHRS; CDR2 reads YFSETQ. Sequencing was carried out using PBMCs. This clonotype originated in a man between 45 and 60 years old in good health and CMV-seropositive. The rearrangement uses TRBV5-1 and TRBJ2-2, with a tentative D call TRBD2 (7 bases). This CDR3 reads CASSLAGGADTGELFF. DNA of the CDR3: TGCGCCAGCAGCTTGGCGGGGGGCGCGGACACCGGGGAGCTGTTTTTT.